At least ten counts were recorded for the clone carrying this TCR beta chain. Arm-PCR of CDR3 regions and iRepertoire HTBI primers were the basis on which TCR beta libraries were built. One entry per CDR3 protein results from TCRdb running MiXCR on the multiplex PCR reads. The sample includes roughly 400,000 distinct CDR3 sequences, around 15% of them seen just once. The sample belongs to a study of regulatory T cells in long-lasting Graves disease. Sample time point: newly diagnosed GD, antithyroid drugs for less than 3 months. After RNA was extracted from PBMCs, the TCR library was made from it. Another study also made use of these data, one on T cells in Graves' hyperthyroidism and ophthalmopathy.

The source is a woman aged 18-29 years with Graves disease. This sample comprised peripheral blood mononuclear cells (PBMCs), obtained at new diagnosis, from a patient treated with antithyroid drugs.

Written as DNA, the CDR3 is TGCGCCAGCAGCGCCGGACACACTAGAGAGCAGTACTTC. This gives the protein CASSAGHTREQYF. The chain joins TRBV10-2 to TRBJ2-7; the D call may be TRBD1 or TRBD2 (5 bases each). V was cut by 6 bases and J by 7 bases, with 16 bases left in between. The CDR3 contains 13 residues. Germline assignment: CDR1 WSHSY and CDR2 SAAADI.